The 23 T cell receptor beta chains below all came from one sample that was sequenced in a study of cytomegalovirus exposure and HLA in healthy donors. The PCR ran on 60 Vbeta and 13 Jbeta primers. The protocol was immunoSEQ multiplex PCR, while the TCRdb copy is restricted to in-frame clones and leaves out a portion. The sample has about 150,000 clones; around 74% are singletons. Specimen: PBMCs. These receptors originate from a man aged 18 to 29 in good health and CMV-seronegative.

This rearrangement joins TRBV10-2 to TRBJ2-3; a weak D match, TRBD2 (6 bases). The germline gives CDR1 WSHSY, CDR2 SAAADI. The CDR3 has 13 residues. Trimming removed 4 bases from V and 5 bases from J, with 10 bases in between. CDR3 amino acids: CASSGAGGDTQYF. The CDR3 DNA reads as TGCGCCAGCAGTGGGGCCGGGGGAGATACGCAGTATTTT.

The CDR3 sequence: CAASISGGYQPQHF. Written as DNA, the CDR3 is TGTGCCGCATCGATTAGTGGGGGGTATCAGCCCCAGCATTTT. J is TRBJ1-5 and V is TRBV6-1; D perhaps matches TRBD1 (5 bases). Trimming pared 11 bases from V and 5 bases from J, leaving 19 bases between. The germline CDR1 and CDR2 sequences are MNHNS and SASEGT. The CDR3 sequence is 14 residues long.

This chain joins TRBV13 and TRBJ1-5, with 8 bases that match TRBD1. The germline CDR1 and CDR2 sequences are PRHDT and FYEKMQ (reference sequence). CDR3 length: 17 amino acids. V dropped 0 bases and J dropped 2; count of bases not matched to a gene: 6. The CDR3 DNA follows: TGTGCCAGCAGCTTAGGGACAGGGGCGAGGGGCAATCAGCCCCAGCATTTT. Translated: CASSLGTGARGNQPQHF.

The rearrangement joins TRBV28 to TRBJ1-2; TRBD1 matches 8 bases. Germline assignment: CDR1 MDHEN and CDR2 SYDVKM. Trimming cost V 4 bases and J 3 bases; bases outside gene matches: 7. There are 15 residues in the CDR3. CDR3 nucleotides: TGTGCCAGCAGTTCCTGGACAGGGAGGGACTATGGCTACACCTTC. Translation gives CASSSWTGRDYGYTF.

CDR3 in DNA: TGTGCCAGCAGTGAAGCTTCGGGAGGTTACAATGAGCAGTTCTTC. This codes for CASSEASGGYNEQFF. This chain joins TRBV6-1 and TRBJ2-1; 7 positions match TRBD2. The CDR3 contains 15 residues. Per the germline V gene, CDR1 is MNHNS and CDR2 is SASEGT. The ends lost 0 bases at V and 4 bases at J; junction bases unmatched: 3.

The chain couples TRBV10-3 to TRBJ2-1; 8 nucleotides line up with TRBD2. The ends lost 6 bases at V and 0 bases at J; junction bases unmatched: 4. Looked up from germline, CDR1 is ENHRY and CDR2 is SYGVKD. The CDR3 length is 15 residues. The CDR3 loop is CAISQTSDSYNEQFF. The DNA of the CDR3 is TGTGCCATCAGCCAGACTAGCGACTCCTACAATGAGCAGTTCTTC.

This clone was counted a single time. The genes are TRBV9 and TRBJ2-1; 11 bases line up with TRBD2. Germline V lookup: CDR1 SGDLS, CDR2 YYNGEE. The junction had 6 bases not matched to a gene; V was cut back by 0 bases and J by 10 bases. The CDR3 consists of 15 residues. Here the CDR3 DNA reads TGTGCCAGCAGCGTAGGGTCTAGCGGGAGGCAAGAGCAGTTCTTC. It yields the protein CASSVGSSGRQEQFF.

There are a few counts of this clone. The chain uses TRBV5-6 and TRBJ2-1; 8 bases match TRBD1. Germline values: CDR1 SGHDT, CDR2 YYEEEE. This CDR3 is built from 14 residues. V was clipped by 6 bases and J by 5 bases; unmatched bases: 7. CDR3 DNA sequence: TGTGCCAGCACCTCCGAGACAGGGGACAATGAGCAGTTCTTC. Its translation: CASTSETGDNEQFF. The entire variable domain, with the rest obtained from reference TRBV5-6 and TRBJ2-1, is as follows: DAGVTQSPTHLIKTRGQQVTLRCSPKSGHDTVSWYQQALGQGPQFIFQYYEEEERQRGNFPDRFSGHQFPNYSSELNVNALLLGDSALYLCASTSETGDNEQFFGPGTRLTVL.

V and J are TRBV7-9 and TRBJ2-6, with no clear D. The CDR3 has 15 residues. The ends were cut back, 6 bases at V and 0 bases at J, with 9 bases in the middle. Germline CDR1 reads SEHNR; CDR2 reads FQNEAQ (reference sequence). CDR3 coding DNA: TGTGCCAGCAGAAGAGAGAACTCTGGGGCCAACGTCCTGACTTTC. Protein: CASRRENSGANVLTF.

The rearrangement joins TRBV5-4 to TRBJ2-1; 9 nucleotides line up with TRBD2. The V gene end was trimmed by 4 bases and the J gene end by 7 bases; junction bases not matched to a gene: 9. Germline lookup yields CDR1 SGHNT and CDR2 YYREEE (reference sequence). The CDR3 contains 15 residues. The CDR3: CASSPGGREGNEQFF. The CDR3 DNA reads TGTGCCAGCAGCCCTGGCGGGCGGGAGGGGAATGAGCAGTTCTTC. Full variable domain (rest looked up from reference TRBV5-4 and TRBJ2-1): ETGVTQSPTHLIKTRGQQVTLRCSSQSGHNTVSWYQQALGQGPQFIFQYYREEENGRGNFPPRFSGLQFPNYSSELNVNALELDDSALYLCASSPGGREGNEQFFGPGTRLTVL.

This clone was seen more than once but under ten times. V usage is TRBV5-1 and J usage is TRBJ2-7, with 7 bases that match TRBD1. The V and J ends lost 4 bases and 5 bases, in that order; junction bases with no gene match: 12. There are 15 residues in the CDR3. Germline CDR1 is SGHRS and CDR2 is YFSETQ. In DNA form, the CDR3 reads TGCGCCAGCAGCCCCAGGGACAGAAGATACCACGAGCAGTACTTC. Its translation: CASSPRDRRYHEQYF.

This chain uses TRBV7-2 with TRBJ1-4; a possible D gene is TRBD1 (6 bases). The germline V gene has CDR1 SGHTA and CDR2 FQGNSA. The CDR3 is 15 residues long. Trimming took 0 bases from V and 4 from J, leaving 9 bases between them. The CDR3 DNA is TGTGCCAGCAGCTTAGCACGCAGGGGTAATGAAAAACTGTTTTTT. Protein: CASSLARRGNEKLFF.

This clone was counted once. CDR3 sequence reads: CASSRSSVEQFF. Written as DNA, the CDR3 is TGCGCCAGCAGCCGCTCTAGCGTTGAGCAGTTCTTC. The genes are TRBV5-1 and TRBJ2-1; TRBD2 is a possible D gene (6 bases). The CDR3 runs 12 residues. Trimming removed 4 bases at V and 9 bases at J, with 11 bases between. CDR1 is SGHRS and CDR2 is YFSETQ in the germline V gene. Looking up the rest from reference TRBV5-1 and TRBJ2-1 gives the full variable domain: KAGVTQTPRYLIKTRGQQVTLSCSPISGHRSVSWYQQTPGQGLQFLFEYFSETQRNKGNFPGRFSGRQFSNSRSEMNVSTLELGDSALYLCASSRSSVEQFFGPGTRLTVL.

This clone came up once. The chain uses TRBV18 and TRBJ2-7, with no clear D. The V end lost 3 bases, the J end lost 1 base, and 10 bases lay between the germline ends. This CDR3 region has 14 residues. Germline V gene sequence: CDR1 KGHSH, CDR2 LQKENI. This CDR3 reads CASSPPATSYEQYF. The DNA for the CDR3 is TGTGCCAGCTCACCTCCGGCGACATCCTACGAGCAGTACTTC.

On this clone itself: The junction departs from the called germline gene at one end, perhaps through a read error. The chain is built from TRBV7-9 and TRBJ2-7, with D possibly TRBD1 on 5 matching bases. Germline values: CDR1 SEHNR, CDR2 FQNEAQ (reference sequence). The CDR3 has 16 residues. The CDR3 nucleotides read TGTTCCAGCAGCTTAAAGCTGACGGACATCGGAGACGAGCAGTACTTC. Protein product: CSSSLKLTDIGDEQYF.

The J gene is TRBJ1-2, the V gene TRBV6-5, with D uncertain. Between the trimmed V and J ends, which lost 2 bases and 2 bases, there was a span of 6 bases. Germline V CDR1 and CDR2: MNHEY, SVGAGI. The CDR3 has 13 amino acids. The CDR3 DNA follows: TGTGCCAGCAGTTACGTACAGAACTATGGCTACACCTTC. The encoded protein is CASSYVQNYGYTF.

The V gene is TRBV5-6, the J gene TRBJ2-5, with a tentative D call TRBD2 (5 bases). V was cut by 4 bases and J by 6 bases, with 13 bases left in between. CDR3 length: 13 amino acids. The germline gives CDR1 SGHDT, CDR2 YYEEEE. The chain's CDR3 is CASSPGEGKTQYF. DNA for the CDR3: TGTGCCAGCAGCCCCGGTGAGGGAAAGACCCAGTACTTC. Variable domain in full (rest from reference TRBV5-6 and TRBJ2-5): DAGVTQSPTHLIKTRGQQVTLRCSPKSGHDTVSWYQQALGQGPQFIFQYYEEEERQRGNFPDRFSGHQFPNYSSELNVNALLLGDSALYLCASSPGEGKTQYFGPGTRLLVL.

The rearrangement uses TRBV27 and TRBJ1-5; 10 bases match TRBD1. The CDR3 is 15 amino acids. The J segment lost 2 bases and the V segment lost 4 bases, leaving 2 bases of the junction unmatched. Germline V gene sequence: CDR1 MNHEY, CDR2 SMNVEV (reference sequence). CDR3 sequence: CASSSTGGGNQPQHF. The CDR3 nucleotides read TGTGCCAGCAGTTCGACAGGGGGCGGCAATCAGCCCCAGCATTTT.

V is TRBV4-3 and J is TRBJ1-1, with 7 bases that match TRBD1. CDR1 is LGHNA, CDR2 YSLEER, per germline. The CDR3 has 14 amino acids. The V segment lost 3 bases and the J segment 2 bases; nucleotides outside the gene matches: 3. The CDR3 sequence: CASSQGQRNTEAFF. The CDR3, as DNA: TGCGCCAGCAGCCAGGGACAGAGAAACACTGAAGCTTTCTTT.

This chain's CDR3 is CASSLGLAGDPDTQYF. The CDR3 nucleotides are TGCGCCAGCAGCTTGGGACTAGCGGGAGATCCGGATACGCAGTATTTT. This chain uses TRBV4-3 with TRBJ2-3; 14 bases are a match to TRBD2. The CDR3 is made up of 16 amino acids. Germline values: CDR1 LGHNA, CDR2 YSLEER. The ends lost 5 bases at V and 6 bases at J; junction bases unmatched: 7.

The sample holds one count of this clone. The chain uses TRBV19 and TRBJ1-2; 10 bases align to TRBD1. The V gene end was trimmed by 7 bases and the J gene end by 6 bases; junction bases not matched to a gene: 5. In germline, CDR1 is LNHDA, CDR2 SQIVND (reference sequence). CDR3 length: 13 amino acids. CDR3 region: CASNRDRGDGYTF. DNA for the CDR3: TGTGCCAGTAACCGGGACAGGGGTGATGGCTACACCTTC. Supplemented by reference TRBV19 and TRBJ1-2, the full variable domain reads DGGITQSPKYLFRKEGQNVTLSCEQNLNHDAMYWYRQDPGQGLRLIYYSQIVNDFQKGDIAEGYSVSREKKESFPLTVTSAQKNPTAFYLCASNRDRGDGYTFGSGTRLTVV.

This clone appeared a few times. The chain employs TRBV5-1 and TRBJ2-1; D not certain. Germline V gene sequence: CDR1 SGHRS, CDR2 YFSETQ. V lost 4 bases and J lost 1, with 9 bases in between. The CDR3 covers 14 residues. CDR3: CASSTSVSYNEQFF. In DNA form, the CDR3 reads TGCGCCAGCAGCACCAGCGTTTCCTACAATGAGCAGTTCTTC.

J is TRBJ2-7 and V is TRBV27; TRBD2 is a possible D gene (6 bases). V lost 3 bases and J 0 bases, leaving 15 bases between the germline ends. Germline values: CDR1 MNHEY, CDR2 SMNVEV (reference sequence). The CDR3 runs to 16 residues. This chain's CDR3 is CASSFKRAEFSYEQYF. The CDR3 nucleotides read TGTGCCAGCAGTTTCAAGCGGGCAGAATTCTCCTACGAGCAGTACTTC.